This T cell receptor (beta chain) came from a study of early stage breast cancer tumors. Study at large: Most invasive tumors, about 75% of the 16, were ER+/PR+/HER2-. The ER+/PR+/HER2- tumors included seven or eight ductal and a few lobular carcinomas. Each sample averaged approximately 10-fold read coverage. Regarding the study as a whole: Commonly generated sequences made up most enriched TCRB sequences shared between patients.

Sequenced by immunoSEQ multiplex PCR; TCRdb stores in-frame clones only, minus some. The sample holds some 20,000 clones; around 82% are singletons and the top ten take under 2%. Germline loops: CDR1 MNHEY, CDR2 SVGAGI. The CDR3 extends over 15 amino acids. Unmatched junction bases numbered 1, after V lost 2 bases and J lost 4 bases. As to this clone: Antigen: not known.

Sequenced input: blood. The genes are TRBV6-5 and TRBJ2-5; 13 bases line up with TRBD2. This TCR derives from a person between 65 and 79 years old with breast cancer. CDR3 sequence reads: CASSYRTSGGETQYF. The CDR3 DNA follows: TGTGCCAGCAGTTACCGGACTAGCGGGGGAGAGACCCAGTACTTC.